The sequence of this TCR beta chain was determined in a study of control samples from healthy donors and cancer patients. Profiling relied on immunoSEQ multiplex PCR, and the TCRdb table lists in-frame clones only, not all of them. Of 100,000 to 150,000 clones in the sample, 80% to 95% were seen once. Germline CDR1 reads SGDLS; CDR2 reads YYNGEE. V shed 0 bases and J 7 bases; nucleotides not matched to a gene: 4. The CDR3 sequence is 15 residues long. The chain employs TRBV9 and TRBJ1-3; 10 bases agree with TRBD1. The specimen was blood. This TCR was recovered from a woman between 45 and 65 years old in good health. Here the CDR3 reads CASSVVGTGDNTIYF. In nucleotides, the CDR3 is TGTGCCAGCAGCGTAGTCGGGACAGGGGATAACACCATATATTTT.